Listed below are T cell receptor beta chains from one sample, sequenced in a study of T cell responses to AZD1222 COVID-19 vaccine. Clones were sequenced by immunoSEQ multiplex PCR, and TCRdb holds only the in-frame ones, with some missing. Of some 150,000 clones in the sample, 80% to 95% were seen once. Sequenced material: peripheral blood, taken on day 0 of AZD1222 vaccination. All receptors derive from an adult in good health. CDR3s include the opening cysteine and the closing phenylalanine or tryptophan. D genes are given only for firm matches. Not all rows give a size; the values are once, few, many and, for expanded clones, a class.

j_call clone_size cdr3_length v_call d_call cdr3_aa cdr3_nt
TRBJ1-2 NA 13 TRBV7-2 NA CASSPDRNYGYTF TGTGCCAGCAGCCCGGACAGAAACTATGGCTACACCTTC
TRBJ2-1 NA 15 TRBV5-4 TRBD2 CASSLETGGYNEQFF TGTGCCAGCAGCTTGGAAACGGGGGGTTACAATGAGCAGTTCTTC
TRBJ1-1 NA 15 TRBV29-1 NA CSVNGWALLNTEAFF TGCAGCGTCAATGGGTGGGCCCTCTTGAACACTGAAGCTTTCTTT
TRBJ2-3 NA 16 TRBV28 TRBD2 CASSPRTSGISDTQYF TGTGCCAGCAGTCCAAGGACTAGCGGGATTTCAGATACGCAGTATTTT
TRBJ2-2 NA 12 TRBV14 NA CASSQFSGELFF TGTGCCAGCAGCCAATTCTCCGGGGAGCTGTTTTTT
TRBJ1-2 once 16 TRBV18 NA CASSGTVPASNYGYTF TGTGCCAGCTCAGGTACTGTTCCAGCCTCTAACTATGGCTACACCTTC
TRBJ1-2 NA 13 TRBV15 NA CATSRAGAYGYTF TGTGCCACCAGCAGAGCCGGGGCGTATGGCTACACCTTC
TRBJ1-1 NA 16 TRBV28 NA CASSFRGRVMNTEAFF TGTGCCAGCAGTTTCAGGGGACGCGTAATGAACACTGAAGCTTTCTTT
TRBJ1-2 NA 17 TRBV21-1 NA CASSKYEVPGSYYGYTF TGTGCCAGCAGCAAATATGAGGTACCAGGGTCCTACTATGGCTACACCTTC
TRBJ2-7 NA 13 TRBV10-2 TRBD1 CATSTGASYEQYF TGCGCCACCTCGACAGGGGCATCCTACGAGCAGTACTTC
TRBJ1-2 NA 18 TRBV2 TRBD1 CASRASSGQGPGNYGYTF TGTGCCAGCAGAGCATCCTCGGGACAGGGGCCGGGGAACTATGGCTACACCTTC
TRBJ2-2 NA 11 TRBV29-1 NA CSGANTGELFF TGCAGCGGTGCTAACACCGGGGAGCTGTTTTTT
TRBJ1-2 NA 15 TRBV6-5 NA CASRRTVDENYGYTF TGTGCCAGCAGAAGGACAGTGGATGAAAACTATGGCTACACCTTC
TRBJ2-1 NA 17 TRBV10-3 TRBD1 CAIMGEPGTENLNEQFF TGTGCCATCATGGGGGAACCAGGGACAGAGAATTTAAATGAGCAGTTCTTC
TRBJ2-7 NA 15 TRBV27 NA CASRPTGQRTYEQYF TGTGCCAGCAGACCTACCGGACAGAGGACATACGAGCAGTACTTC
TRBJ1-5 few 15 TRBV10-3 TRBD1 CAISDHGQGRQPQHF TGTGCCATCAGTGACCACGGACAGGGGAGGCAGCCCCAGCATTTT
TRBJ2-1 once 14 TRBV13 TRBD1 CASSLDRVGGEQFF TGTGCCAGCAGCCTAGACAGGGTAGGAGGTGAGCAGTTCTTC
TRBJ1-1 NA 13 TRBV6-5 NA CATQGQWNTEAFF TGTGCCACCCAGGGACAATGGAACACTGAAGCTTTCTTT
TRBJ1-6 NA 13 TRBV7-2 NA CASSLDVNSPLHF TGTGCCAGCAGCTTGGACGTAAATTCACCCCTCCACTTT
TRBJ2-7 NA 13 TRBV28 NA CASTGSPSYEQYF TGTGCCAGCACCGGGTCCCCTTCCTACGAGCAGTACTTC
TRBJ1-1 NA 15 TRBV19 NA CASTVLGLLNTEAFF TGTGCCAGTACCGTTCTCGGGCTCTTGAACACTGAAGCTTTCTTT
TRBJ2-3 NA 17 TRBV29-1 TRBD2 CSVEWGLAGRNTDTQYF TGCAGCGTTGAATGGGGACTAGCGGGACGAAATACAGATACGCAGTATTTT
TRBJ1-1 NA 14 TRBV5-8 NA CASSLRGRGTEAFF TGTGCCAGCAGTCTGCGGGGCAGGGGCACTGAAGCTTTCTTT
TRBJ1-2 NA 14 TRBV5-8 NA CASSWPGISYGYTF TGTGCCAGCAGCTGGCCCGGGATCTCCTATGGCTACACCTTC
TRBJ2-3 NA 21 TRBV28 TRBD1 CASSFYRTEPGQGSFTDTQYF TGTGCCAGCAGTTTCTACCGAACCGAACCCGGACAGGGGAGTTTCACAGATACGCAGTATTTT
TRBJ2-7 once 13 TRBV10-2 NA CASRDRNSYEQYF TGCGCCAGCAGAGACCGCAATTCGTACGAGCAGTACTTC
TRBJ2-3 NA 14 TRBV6-5 NA CASSYGQGTDTQYF TGTGCCAGCAGTTACGGGCAGGGGACAGATACGCAGTATTTT
TRBJ1-2 NA 11 TRBV6-5 NA CASRAGVGYTF TGTGCCAGCAGGGCAGGGGTTGGCTACACCTTC
TRBJ1-5 NA 16 TRBV5-6 TRBD1 CASSFRQGESNQPQHF TGTGCCAGCAGCTTCCGACAGGGGGAGAGCAATCAGCCCCAGCATTTT
TRBJ2-5 NA 17 TRBV18 TRBD2 CASSPPVTSGGAETQYF TGTGCCAGCTCACCACCAGTGACTAGCGGGGGCGCGGAGACCCAGTACTTC
TRBJ2-7 few 15 TRBV6-5 NA CASRAGEVLTYEQYF TGTGCCAGCAGGGCGGGTGAGGTTCTCACCTACGAGCAGTACTTC
TRBJ1-2 NA 13 TRBV2 NA CASTGQQTYGYTF TGTGCCAGCACGGGACAACAGACATATGGCTACACCTTC
TRBJ2-1 NA 16 TRBV5-1 NA CASSPSTGSPYNEQFF TGCGCCAGCAGCCCCTCTACGGGGAGTCCCTACAATGAGCAGTTCTTC
TRBJ2-3 NA 16 TRBV19 TRBD1 CASSVGTGFITDTQYF TGTGCCAGTAGTGTAGGGACAGGGTTTATCACAGATACGCAGTATTTT
TRBJ1-3 NA 16 TRBV28 NA CASSSAQGISGNTIYF TGTGCCAGCAGTTCGGCGCAGGGGATCTCTGGAAACACCATATATTTT
TRBJ1-1 NA 14 TRBV6-5 NA CASSPRGVNTEAFF TGTGCCAGCTCCCCGAGGGGGGTGAACACTGAAGCTTTCTTT
TRBJ2-7 NA 13 TRBV12-3/TRBV12-4 NA CASSHRLTYEQYF TGTGCCAGCAGTCACAGGTTAACCTACGAGCAGTACTTC
TRBJ2-2 NA 13 TRBV24-1 NA CATSDLGAGELFF TGTGCCACCAGTGATTTAGGGGCCGGGGAGCTGTTTTTT
TRBJ1-5 NA 18 TRBV5-6 TRBD1 CASSLFGQGVVGNQPQHF TGTGCCAGCAGCTTGTTCGGACAGGGGGTGGTAGGCAATCAGCCCCAGCATTTT
TRBJ1-1 NA 11 TRBV24-1 TRBD1 CATRQGLEAFF TGTGCCACCAGACAGGGGCTTGAAGCTTTCTTT
TRBJ1-2 once 14 TRBV7-2 NA CASSLTDTNYGYTF TGTGCCAGCAGCTTAACAGACACTAACTATGGCTACACCTTC
TRBJ2-7 once 12 TRBV3-1/TRBV3-2 NA CASSQGKREQYF TGTGCCAGCAGCCAAGGGAAACGGGAGCAGTACTTC
TRBJ2-6 NA 16 TRBV19 NA CASSKAQGSGANVLTF TGTGCCAGTAGTAAGGCGCAGGGCTCTGGGGCCAACGTCCTGACTTTC
TRBJ1-1 NA 16 TRBV3-1/TRBV3-2 TRBD1 CASSQPGTGALVGAFF TGTGCCAGCAGCCAACCCGGGACAGGGGCCCTGGTGGGCGCTTTCTTT
TRBJ1-4 NA 11 TRBV2 NA CATTGYEKLFF TGTGCCACCACAGGGTATGAAAAACTGTTTTTT
TRBJ1-2 NA 13 TRBV6-6 NA CASSTTGFGGYTF TGTGCCAGCAGTACCACAGGGTTCGGCGGCTACACCTTC
TRBJ2-2 NA 15 TRBV7-6 NA CASSPERSGAGELFF TGTGCCAGCAGTCCCGAACGAAGTGGGGCCGGGGAGCTGTTTTTT
TRBJ1-2 NA 13 TRBV5-8 NA CASSLGGSYGYTF TGTGCCAGCAGCTTGGGAGGGAGCTATGGCTACACCTTC
TRBJ2-3 NA 19 TRBV5-1 TRBD2 CASSLVPSGASYRTDTQYF TGCGCCAGCAGCTTGGTCCCTAGCGGGGCGAGCTATCGCACAGATACGCAGTATTTT
TRBJ1-2 NA 13 TRBV2 NA CASSEGNNYGYTF TGTGCCAGCAGTGAAGGGAACAACTATGGCTACACCTTC
TRBJ1-3 few 15 TRBV28 TRBD1 CASSEQGLSGNTIYF TGTGCCAGCAGTGAACAGGGGCTCTCTGGAAACACCATATATTTT
TRBJ1-4 NA 14 TRBV27 TRBD1 CASTETGGHEKLFF TGTGCCAGCACCGAGACAGGGGGCCATGAAAAACTGTTTTTT
TRBJ1-5 NA 14 TRBV19 NA CASRLDRINQPQHF TGTGCCAGTAGACTGGACAGAATCAATCAGCCCCAGCATTTT
TRBJ2-7 once 14 TRBV28 NA CASSPPSGSYEQYF TGTGCCAGCAGTCCCCCTAGTGGAAGCTACGAGCAGTACTTC
TRBJ2-2 NA 14 TRBV19 NA CASRLTGYNGELFF TGTGCCAGTAGGTTGACAGGATACAACGGGGAGCTGTTTTTT
TRBJ1-5 NA 16 TRBV15 TRBD1 CATSLQGNALNQPQHF TGTGCCACCAGCCTACAGGGGAATGCCCTCAATCAGCCCCAGCATTTT
TRBJ2-7 NA 15 TRBV28 TRBD2 CASSTASGSSYEQYF TGTGCCAGCAGCACCGCTAGCGGGAGCTCCTACGAGCAGTACTTC
TRBJ2-7 NA 14 TRBV28 NA CATALGRNSYEQYF TGTGCCACCGCCCTCGGTCGTAACTCCTACGAGCAGTACTTC